The present T cell receptor beta chain was sequenced within a study of cytomegalovirus exposure and HLA in healthy donors. Regarding the study as a whole: In a later analysis, an Asian-associated ancestry cluster reportedly showed fewer N-insertions than the approximately 670-donor mean. Across donors, sequencing depth was assumed by presence/absence analyses to be roughly uniform.

PCR was performed using 60 Vbeta and 13 Jbeta primers. Produced via immunoSEQ multiplex PCR; TCRdb's table is partial and in-frame only. The sample holds 170,000 or so clones, around 82% seen once. Germline assignment: CDR1 WSHSY and CDR2 SAAADI. V dropped 7 bases and J dropped 0 bases, with 18 bases sitting between them. The CDR3 covers 16 residues. In regard to this clone: Its matching antigen is unknown.

The rearrangement joins TRBV10-2 to TRBJ1-1; D remains unclear. The sequenced sample consisted of PBMCs. The sequence was collected from a woman between 50 and 59 years old in good health and CMV-seropositive. Written as DNA, the CDR3 is TGCGCCAGCATACCTCAGGAGGGCGGGATGAACACTGAAGCTTTCTTT. Translation gives CASIPQEGGMNTEAFF.